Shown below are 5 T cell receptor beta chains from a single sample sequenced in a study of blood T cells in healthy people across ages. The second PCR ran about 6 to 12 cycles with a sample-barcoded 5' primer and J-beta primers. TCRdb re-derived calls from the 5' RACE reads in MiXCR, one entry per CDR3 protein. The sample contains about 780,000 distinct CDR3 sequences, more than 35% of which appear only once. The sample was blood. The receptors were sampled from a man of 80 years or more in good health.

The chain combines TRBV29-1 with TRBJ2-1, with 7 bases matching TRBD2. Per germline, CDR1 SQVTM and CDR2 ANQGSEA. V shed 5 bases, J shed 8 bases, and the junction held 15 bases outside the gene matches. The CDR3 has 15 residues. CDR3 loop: CSVNHGTTQSYEQFF. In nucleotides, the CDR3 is TGCAGCGTTAACCACGGGACTACACAATCCTATGAGCAGTTCTTC.

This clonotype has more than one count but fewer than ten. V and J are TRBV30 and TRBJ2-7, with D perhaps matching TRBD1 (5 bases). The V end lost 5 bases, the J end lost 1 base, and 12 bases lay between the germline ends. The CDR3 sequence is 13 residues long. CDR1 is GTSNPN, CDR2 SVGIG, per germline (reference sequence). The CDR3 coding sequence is TGTGCCTGGGAAACAGGCGGATCCTACGAGCAGTACTTC. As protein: CAWETGGSYEQYF.

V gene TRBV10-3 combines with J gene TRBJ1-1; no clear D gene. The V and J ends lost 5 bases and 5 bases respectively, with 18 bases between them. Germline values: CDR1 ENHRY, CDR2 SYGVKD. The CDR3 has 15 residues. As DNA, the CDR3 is TGTGCCATCAGTAAAAAAGACGGCGAAGGGACTGAAGCTTTCTTT. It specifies CAISKKDGEGTEAFF.

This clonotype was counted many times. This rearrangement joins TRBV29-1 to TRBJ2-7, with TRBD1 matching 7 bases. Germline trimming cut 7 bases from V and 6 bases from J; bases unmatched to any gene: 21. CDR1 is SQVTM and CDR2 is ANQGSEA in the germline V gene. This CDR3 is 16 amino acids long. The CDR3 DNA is TGCAGCGCCCGCCAATCTTCCAGGGGGAGTCCCTTCGAGCAGTACTTC. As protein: CSARQSSRGSPFEQYF.

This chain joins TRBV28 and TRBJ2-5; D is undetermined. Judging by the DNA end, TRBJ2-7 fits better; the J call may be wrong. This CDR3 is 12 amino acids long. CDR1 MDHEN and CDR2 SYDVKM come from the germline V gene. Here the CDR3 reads CASSFAPLEQYF. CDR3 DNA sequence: TGTGCCAGCAGTTTTGCCCCCCTCGAGCAGTACTTC.